These 19 T cell receptor beta chains share one sample of origin, sequenced in a study of blood T cell repertoires in COVID-19. Using immunoSEQ multiplex PCR, the repertoire was profiled, and TCRdb retains in-frame clones only, with some absent. The sample includes roughly 250,000 clones, approximately 88% of them seen just once. The sample was PBMCs or T cells enriched from blood (not recorded which). All receptors come from a woman aged 40-49 years with acute COVID-19.

This chain joins TRBV15 and TRBJ1-6; no reliable D call. V was shortened by 0 bases and J by 8 bases, with 8 bases between the two germline ends. The CDR3 is made up of 14 amino acids. The germline V gene has CDR1 LNHNV and CDR2 YYDKDF (reference sequence). CDR3 in DNA: TGTGCCACCAGCAGAGATGGGGAGTATTCACCCCTCCACTTT. It is translated as CATSRDGEYSPLHF.

This chain connects TRBV10-2 to TRBJ1-4, with TRBD1 as a possible D gene (5 bases). Germline loops: CDR1 WSHSY, CDR2 SAAADI. V was cut by 1 base and J by 0 bases, with 6 bases left in between. This CDR3 contains 15 residues. CDR3 region: CASSELTATNEKLFF. The CDR3 DNA sequence: TGCGCCAGCAGTGAGTTGACAGCAACTAATGAAAAACTGTTTTTT.

The rearrangement joins TRBV5-1 to TRBJ1-1; 7 bases align to TRBD1. Germline CDR1 is SGHRS and CDR2 is YFSETQ. Trimming cost V 0 bases and J 6 bases; bases outside gene matches: 8. The CDR3 length is 15 residues. CDR3 sequence: CASSLEGALAAEAFF. The CDR3 DNA follows: TGCGCCAGCAGCTTGGAGGGGGCTTTGGCCGCTGAAGCTTTCTTT.

CDR3 protein: CASSDPGQGITGELFF. As DNA, the CDR3 is TGTGCCAGCAGTGATCCGGGACAGGGAATCACCGGGGAGCTGTTTTTT. The chain links TRBV28 to TRBJ2-2; TRBD1 matches at 9 bases. J was trimmed by 4 bases and V by 5 bases; bases with no gene match: 8. CDR1 MDHEN and CDR2 SYDVKM come from the germline V gene. The CDR3 covers 16 residues.

The gene calls are TRBV7-9 and TRBJ2-7; perhaps TRBD1 as D (6 bases). Germline V gives CDR1 SEHNR, CDR2 FQNEAQ (reference sequence). This CDR3 comprises 17 residues. V lost 5 bases to trimming and J lost 3 bases, with 23 bases between them. The CDR3, as DNA: TGTGCCAGCAGCCCAATCCGGACAGAACATACCAACTACGAGCAGTACTTC. This gives the protein CASSPIRTEHTNYEQYF.

This clone appeared many times. The chain combines TRBV3-1 (or the pseudogene TRBV3-2) with TRBJ2-7; D gene uncertain. This CDR3 has 14 residues. Germline CDR1 reads LGHDT; CDR2 reads YNNKEL (reference sequence). V was shortened by 2 bases and J by 0 bases, with 8 bases between the two germline ends. The chain's CDR3 is CASSQFASSYEQYF. In DNA form, the CDR3 reads TGTGCCAGCAGCCAATTTGCTAGCTCCTACGAGCAGTACTTC.

CDR3 sequence: CASSVAQGAYGYTF. In DNA, the CDR3 is TGTGCCAGCAGCGTGGCTCAGGGGGCTTATGGCTACACCTTC. The chain has TRBV7-9 and TRBJ1-2; 8 bases fit TRBD1. Germline V gene data show CDR1 as SEHNR and CDR2 as FQNEAQ (reference sequence). The CDR3 covers 14 residues. The J segment lost 5 bases and the V segment lost 5 bases, leaving 7 bases of the junction unmatched.

V usage is TRBV30 and J usage is TRBJ2-7; 9 bases align to TRBD2. Trimming removed 0 bases from V and 6 bases from J; junction bases left unmatched: 15. The CDR3 totals 17 residues. Germline V gene lookup returns CDR1 GTSNPN and CDR2 SVGIG (reference sequence). The CDR3 sequence is CAWSVQSGFSGSSEQYV. The CDR3 region has the DNA TGTGCCTGGAGTGTACAGAGCGGATTTAGCGGGAGTTCCGAGCAGTACGTC.

The chain employs TRBV7-9 and TRBJ2-3, with 7 bases lining up with TRBD2. With 6 bases clipped from V and 5 bases from J, the junction kept 2 bases outside the gene matches. This CDR3 is built from 12 residues. Germline CDR1 is SEHNR and CDR2 is FQNEAQ (reference sequence). The CDR3 loop is CASRRTRDTQYF. The DNA of the CDR3 is TGTGCCAGCAGGCGGACTAGAGATACGCAGTATTTT.

This sequence joins TRBV6-5 and TRBJ1-1, with TRBD1 matching 8 bases. The junction had 11 bases not matched to a gene; V was cut back by 6 bases and J by 5 bases. CDR3 length: 15 amino acids. CDR1 and CDR2 (germline): MNHEY, SVGAGI. The CDR3 DNA reads TGTGCCAGCAGAAGCACCACAGGGGGAAGGACTGAAGCTTTCTTT. Amino acids: CASRSTTGGRTEAFF.

The chain recombines TRBV19 with TRBJ1-4, with D tentatively TRBD1 (6 bases). The CDR3 is 16 amino acids. With 6 bases removed from V and 0 bases from J, the gap between germline ends came to 14 bases. Germline-derived CDR1 and CDR2 are LNHDA and SQIVND (reference sequence). This chain's CDR3 is CASSSPGGATNEKLFF. CDR3 nucleotides: TGTGCCAGTAGCTCACCGGGGGGCGCAACTAATGAAAAACTGTTTTTT.

The chain combines TRBV19 with TRBJ2-2; D not certain. V gave up 4 bases and J gave up 4 bases, with 4 bases separating them. The length of the CDR3 is 12 residues. CDR1 is LNHDA and CDR2 is SQIVND in the germline V gene (reference sequence). The DNA for the CDR3 is TGTGCCAGTAGTAAGAGCACCGGGGAGCTGTTTTTT. Amino acids: CASSKSTGELFF. Full variable domain (rest looked up from reference TRBV19 and TRBJ2-2): DGGITQSPKYLFRKEGQNVTLSCEQNLNHDAMYWYRQDPGQGLRLIYYSQIVNDFQKGDIAEGYSVSREKKESFPLTVTSAQKNPTAFYLCASSKSTGELFFGEGSRLTVL.

This clone has just one count. The V gene is TRBV7-9, the J gene TRBJ1-3; maybe TRBD1 (5 bases). Trimming removed 5 bases from V and 0 bases from J, with 11 bases in between. This CDR3 region has 15 residues. Per germline, CDR1 SEHNR and CDR2 FQNEAQ (reference sequence). CDR3 region: CASSDRANSGNTIYF. The CDR3, as DNA: TGTGCCAGCAGCGACAGAGCGAACTCTGGAAACACCATATATTTT.

This chain connects TRBV7-9 to TRBJ1-1; no firm D call. Germline loops: CDR1 SEHNR, CDR2 FQNEAQ (reference sequence). The CDR3 consists of 13 residues. V lost 2 bases to trimming and J lost 8 bases, with 12 bases between them. The CDR3: CASSLRGSTEAFF. In DNA form, the CDR3 reads TGTGCCAGCAGCTTACGGGGTTCGACCGAAGCTTTCTTT. Drawing the rest from reference TRBV7-9 and TRBJ1-1, the complete variable domain is DTGVSQNPRHKITKRGQNVTFRCDPISEHNRLYWYRQTLGQGPEFLTYFQNEAQLEKSRLLSDRFSAERPKGSFSTLEIQRTEQGDSAMYLCASSLRGSTEAFFGQGTRLTVV.

The J gene is TRBJ1-1, the V gene TRBV11-2; D not certain. Germline lookup yields CDR1 SGHAT and CDR2 FQNNGV. This CDR3 contains 15 residues. V gave up 4 bases and J gave up 7 bases, with 19 bases separating them. DNA of the CDR3: TGTGCCAGCAGCTACCACTTAACGGTTAACCTTGAAGCTTTCTTT. Protein product: CASSYHLTVNLEAFF.

This chain joins TRBV3-1 (or the pseudogene TRBV3-2) and TRBJ2-7; D is perhaps TRBD1 (5 bases). This CDR3 is 14 amino acids long. Germline CDR1 LGHDT, CDR2 YNNKEL (reference sequence). V was shortened by 0 bases and J by 3 bases, with 9 bases between the two germline ends. The CDR3 coding sequence is TGTGCCAGCAGCCAAGAGGGCAGGGACTACGAGCAGTACTTC. Translated, it gives CASSQEGRDYEQYF.

V and J are TRBV28 and TRBJ1-5; possible D gene TRBD1, 6 bases. The germline V gene encodes CDR1 MDHEN and CDR2 SYDVKM. The CDR3 runs to 14 residues. Deletions cut 5 bases from V and 13 bases from J, with 21 bases between. In nucleotides, the CDR3 is TGTGCCAGCAGTCTGGGGGGGGCAATCAGCTCTCAGCATTTT. Translating gives CASSLGGAISSQHF.

The chain has TRBV6-5 and TRBJ1-1; maybe TRBD1 (5 bases). CDR3 length: 15 residues. Germline V CDR1 and CDR2: MNHEY, SVGAGI. V lost 4 bases to trimming and J lost 0 bases, with 12 bases between them. CDR3 in amino acids: CASSLIDRLNTEAFF. The CDR3 DNA is TGTGCCAGCAGTTTAATCGACAGATTGAACACTGAAGCTTTCTTT.

J is TRBJ1-5 and V is TRBV3-1 (or the pseudogene TRBV3-2), with TRBD1 as a possible D gene (5 bases). Germline V gives CDR1 LGHDT, CDR2 YNNKEL (reference sequence). This CDR3 is built from 14 residues. The ends were cut back, 1 base at V and 4 bases at J, with 8 bases in the middle. The CDR3 spells CASSQAGGNQPQHF. The CDR3 DNA follows: TGTGCCAGCAGCCAAGCGGGGGGGAATCAGCCCCAGCATTTT.